The T cell receptor beta chain described here comes from a study of cytomegalovirus exposure and HLA in healthy donors. Whole-study findings and limits: The study designated fewer than 200 TCR beta chains cytomegalovirus-associated. A classifier reportedly called cytomegalovirus status with high sensitivity and specificity.

The method was immunoSEQ multiplex PCR; TCRdb's version includes in-frame clones alone and lacks a portion of them. Counted here are tens of thousands of clones, over 95% occurring once; the ten biggest clones make up more than 2%. This clone was found a few times. Its matching antigen is unknown. CDR3 size: 13 residues. J gave up 5 bases and V 6 bases, and 6 bases lay outside the gene matches. Per germline, CDR1 ENHRY and CDR2 SYGVKD. Sequenced sample: PBMCs. The sequence derives from a man aged 18 to 29 in good health and CMV-seronegative. The chain employs TRBV10-3 and TRBJ2-7; TRBD1 matches 8 bases. CDR3 residues: CAIRMDRVDEQYF. The CDR3 nucleotides read TGTGCCATCAGGATGGACAGGGTGGACGAGCAGTACTTC.